This T cell receptor (beta chain) was captured by sequencing in a study of regulatory T cells in long-lasting Graves disease. Construction of TCR beta libraries relied on iRepertoire HTBI primers and on Arm-PCR targeting CDR3 regions. Per the study methods: Identification yielded 60 or so TRBV and about 15 TRBJ segments across samples. One entry per CDR3 protein, called by TCRdb with MiXCR from the multiplex PCR reads. TCRdb's processing, not the authors', yielded these V and J calls. The sample records approximately 440,000 distinct CDR3 sequences, around 16% being singletons. This clonotype was picked up many times. Its antigen remains unidentified. Whole-study findings and limits: Accuracy may have suffered from the small sample size.

Trimming cost V 1 base and J 7 bases, with 13 bases left between them. Germline V gene data show CDR1 as PRHDT and CDR2 as FYEKMQ (reference sequence). This CDR3 region has 14 residues. The time point here: newly diagnosed GD, antithyroid drugs for less than 3 months. The authors made the TCR library using RNA they extracted from PBMCs. Under American Thyroid Association guidelines, Graves' disease was diagnosed. These sequences were also reported in another study, on T cells in Graves' hyperthyroidism and ophthalmopathy. In that study: Patients aged 18 to 65 with hyperthyroidism were newly diagnosed, with duration under 2 months.

The V and J genes are TRBV13 and TRBJ1-1; tentative D call: TRBD1 (6 bases). Specimen: peripheral blood mononuclear cells (PBMCs), collected at new diagnosis, from a patient treated with antithyroid drugs. The sequence derives from a middle-aged man with Graves disease. The CDR3 protein is CASSLVTGPGEAFF. CDR3 sequence (DNA): TGTGCCAGCAGCTTAGTAACAGGGCCCGGTGAAGCTTTCTTT.